Shown below are 26 T cell receptor beta chains from a single sample sequenced in a study of blood T cells in healthy people across ages. Alongside a J-beta primer mix, a sample-barcoded 5' primer served in a second PCR lasting roughly 7 to 12 cycles. A single record per CDR3 protein comes from TCRdb applying MiXCR to the 5' RACE reads. The sample includes about 1,400,000 distinct CDR3 sequences, around 39% of them seen just once. Sequences were obtained from blood. Receptors were obtained from a woman aged 18-29 years in good health.

The chain links TRBV7-8 to TRBJ1-5; the D gene is possibly TRBD1 (5 bases). V lost 1 base and J lost 9, with 7 bases in between. Germline-derived CDR1 and CDR2 are SGHVS and FQNEAQ. CDR3 size: 12 residues. The CDR3 loop reads CASSLVRGPQHF. CDR3 in DNA: TGTGCCAGCAGCTTAGTGAGGGGGCCCCAGCATTTT.

This clonotype was picked up a small number of times. V gene TRBV6-1 combines with J gene TRBJ2-7; D unresolved. This CDR3 has 14 residues. Trimming pared 6 bases from V and 0 bases from J, leaving 12 bases between. Germline V gene lookup returns CDR1 MNHNS and CDR2 SASEGT. CDR3 protein: CASSPTRSSYEQYF. The CDR3 region has the DNA TGTGCCAGCAGCCCTACCCGGTCCTCCTACGAGCAGTACTTC.

The rearrangement uses TRBV5-5 and TRBJ2-1, with 12 bases aligning to TRBD2. After removal of 1 base from V and 7 bases from J, the junction contained 6 bases not matched to a gene. The CDR3 contains 16 residues. Germline assignment: CDR1 SGHKS and CDR2 YYEKEE (reference sequence). The CDR3 DNA reads TGTGCCAGCAGCTTGCAGACTAGCGGGAGTTTAAATGAGCAGTTCTTC. It is translated as CASSLQTSGSLNEQFF.

This clonotype occurred many times. This sequence joins TRBV20-1 and TRBJ2-7, with D perhaps TRBD1 (5 bases). Trimming shortened V by 0 bases and J by 3 bases, and 24 bases separated the two germline ends. This CDR3 has 18 residues. The germline V gene encodes CDR1 DFQATT and CDR2 SNEGSKA (reference sequence). CDR3 region: CSARDLAEPRTRNYEQYF. For the CDR3, the DNA is TGCAGTGCTAGAGATCTCGCCGAGCCCAGGACACGAAACTACGAGCAGTACTTC.

This rearrangement joins TRBV28 to TRBJ2-7; no firm D call. The CDR3 loop spans 15 amino acids. The germline CDR1 and CDR2 sequences are MDHEN and SYDVKM. Trimming cost V 6 bases and J 2 bases, with 17 bases left between them. The CDR3 loop reads CASSQQQKSPYEQYF. CDR3 nucleotides: TGTGCCAGCAGCCAGCAACAGAAAAGTCCCTACGAGCAGTACTTC.

This chain joins TRBV10-3 and TRBJ1-2; a possible D gene is TRBD1 (5 bases). Germline assignment: CDR1 ENHRY and CDR2 SYGVKD. The V and J ends lost 3 bases and 6 bases respectively, with 11 bases between them. The CDR3 loop spans 13 amino acids. The CDR3 loop reads CAISERGGDGYTF. The CDR3 coding sequence is TGTGCCATCAGTGAAAGGGGCGGCGATGGCTACACCTTC.

The chain uses TRBV6-2 or TRBV6-3 and TRBJ2-3; 16 nucleotides line up with TRBD2. The J segment lost 6 bases and the V segment lost 6 bases, leaving 9 bases of the junction unmatched. The germline V gene encodes CDR1 MNHEY and CDR2 SVGEGT. The CDR3 extends over 17 amino acids. Here the CDR3 reads CASSLSGTSGGDDTQYF. The CDR3 coding sequence is TGTGCCAGCAGCCTTTCCGGGACTAGCGGGGGGGATGATACGCAGTATTTT.

CDR3 amino acids: CASSYYVDVPDTQYF. CDR3 bases: TGTGCCAGCAGTTACTATGTAGACGTCCCAGATACGCAGTATTTT. V is TRBV6-2 or TRBV6-3 and J is TRBJ2-3, with D unclear. The germline V and J ends were trimmed by 1 base and 4 bases, with 12 bases remaining between them. The germline V gene encodes CDR1 MNHEY and CDR2 SVGEGT. There are 15 residues in the CDR3.

J is TRBJ1-1 and V is TRBV5-6; no definite D call. Trimming cost V 1 base and J 5 bases, with 12 bases left between them. CDR1 and CDR2 (germline): SGHDT, YYEEEE. The length of the CDR3 is 14 residues. Written as DNA, the CDR3 is TGTGCCAGCAGCTTGAGGGTTCCCGATACTGAAGCTTTCTTT. Amino acids: CASSLRVPDTEAFF. The complete variable domain, with remaining parts taken from reference TRBV5-6 and TRBJ1-1, reads DAGVTQSPTHLIKTRGQQVTLRCSPKSGHDTVSWYQQALGQGPQFIFQYYEEEERQRGNFPDRFSGHQFPNYSSELNVNALLLGDSALYLCASSLRVPDTEAFFGQGTRLTVV.

This clonotype was seen a few times. The CDR3 DNA follows: TGTGCCAGCAGCATTCGAGCGGGAGACAATGAGCAGTTCTTC. It translates to CASSIRAGDNEQFF. The chain employs TRBV3-1 and TRBJ2-1, with 8 positions matching TRBD2. The CDR3 spans 14 residues. Germline V gene data show CDR1 as LGHDT and CDR2 as YNNKEL (reference sequence). Trimming removed 5 bases from V and 5 bases from J; junction bases left unmatched: 5.

This clonotype was detected only a few times. V is TRBV7-2 and J is TRBJ2-3; 7 nucleotides agree with TRBD2. Germline CDR1 is SGHTA and CDR2 is FQGNSA. With V trimmed by 3 bases and J by 4 bases, 4 bases remained unmatched. This CDR3 region has 14 residues. The CDR3 DNA sequence: TGTGCCAGCAGCTTCGGGGGGTCCTCAGATACGCAGTATTTT. Protein: CASSFGGSSDTQYF.

The chain is built from TRBV7-9 and TRBJ1-2; 9 bases align to TRBD1. The CDR3 has 17 residues. CDR1 is SEHNR and CDR2 is FQNEAQ in the germline V gene (reference sequence). J lost 1 base, V lost 3 bases, and 9 bases had no gene match. CDR3: CASSLGTGPQINYGYTF. In DNA, the CDR3 is TGTGCCAGCAGCTTGGGGACAGGGCCCCAGATTAACTATGGCTACACCTTC.

This clonotype has just a few counts. The gene calls are TRBV10-3 and TRBJ2-7; TRBD2 might be the D (6 bases). V was cut by 3 bases and J by 4 bases, with 19 bases left in between. From germline, CDR1 is ENHRY and CDR2 SYGVKD. The CDR3 extends over 16 amino acids. The CDR3 region is CAISEGPGGKLYEQYF. The CDR3 DNA reads TGTGCCATCAGTGAAGGGCCTGGGGGGAAGTTATACGAGCAGTACTTC.

The rearrangement joins TRBV29-1 to TRBJ1-5, with TRBD1 matching over 7 bases. The CDR3 is 13 amino acids. The V and J ends lost 1 base and 6 bases, in that order; junction bases with no gene match: 3. Germline V gene lookup returns CDR1 SQVTM and CDR2 ANQGSEA. The CDR3 DNA is TGCAGCGTTGAAGGACAGGGTGGTCAGCCCCAGCATTTT. Translating gives CSVEGQGGQPQHF.

V and J are TRBV5-1 and TRBJ1-5; no firm D call. The CDR3 runs 15 residues. V lost 4 bases and J lost 7, with 18 bases in between. From germline, CDR1 is SGHRS and CDR2 YFSETQ. This CDR3 is CASSPREGIGQPQHF. The CDR3 DNA is TGCGCCAGCAGCCCCCGGGAGGGTATCGGCCAGCCCCAGCATTTT.

This chain joins TRBV20-1 and TRBJ1-5, with a weak D call TRBD1 (5 bases). Germline V gives CDR1 DFQATT, CDR2 SNEGSKA (reference sequence). The ends were cut back, 5 bases at V and 6 bases at J, with 14 bases in the middle. CDR3 length: 13 residues. The CDR3 DNA sequence: TGCAGTGCTGATCCGGGGCATGGTCAGCCCCAGCATTTT. It specifies CSADPGHGQPQHF.

This clonotype occurred a few times. This chain connects TRBV4-2 to TRBJ2-7; D might be TRBD2 (7 bases). This CDR3 is 16 amino acids long. The germline V gene has CDR1 LGHNA and CDR2 YNFKEQ. Trimming cost V 3 bases and J 1 base, with 16 bases left between them. CDR3 protein: CASSQDTGGPSYEQYF. The CDR3 nucleotides are TGTGCCAGCAGCCAGGATACCGGGGGGCCGTCCTACGAGCAGTACTTC.

V is TRBV10-3 and J is TRBJ2-1, with TRBD2 matching over 7 bases. The CDR3 runs to 14 residues. After removal of 6 bases from V and 5 bases from J, the junction contained 7 bases not matched to a gene. Per the germline V gene, CDR1 is ENHRY and CDR2 is SYGVKD. CDR3 residues: CAIRAGTNDNEQFF. The CDR3 DNA is TGTGCCATCAGGGCCGGGACTAACGACAATGAGCAGTTCTTC.

The rearrangement links TRBV18 to TRBJ2-7; D is possibly TRBD1 (6 bases). The germline V and J ends were trimmed by 2 bases and 0 bases, with 11 bases remaining between them. CDR3 size: 15 residues. In germline, CDR1 is KGHSH, CDR2 LQKENI. CDR3 protein: CASSPGQISSYEQYF. For the CDR3, the DNA is TGTGCCAGCTCACCAGGACAGATAAGCTCCTACGAGCAGTACTTC.

The gene calls are TRBV9 and TRBJ2-3, with D tentatively TRBD1 (5 bases). Germline-derived CDR1 and CDR2 are SGDLS and YYNGEE. Trimming removed 0 bases at V and 3 bases at J, with 8 bases between. CDR3 length equals 14 residues. The CDR3 here is CASSVGRATDTQYF. CDR3 sequence (DNA): TGTGCCAGCAGCGTAGGCAGGGCAACAGATACGCAGTATTTT.

The chain recombines TRBV6-6 with TRBJ1-1; 7 nucleotides agree with TRBD1. The CDR3 totals 14 residues. Germline CDR1 reads MNHNY; CDR2 reads SVGAGI (reference sequence). Unmatched junction bases numbered 4, after V lost 5 bases and J lost 1 base. The CDR3 is CASSTDRENTEAFF. CDR3 coding DNA: TGTGCCAGCAGTACAGACAGGGAGAACACTGAAGCTTTCTTT.

Details on this clonotype: A much bigger clone sits one base away, suggesting this may be a read error. The rearrangement links TRBV29-1 to TRBJ2-1; D uncertain. The J call is in doubt because the DNA end fits TRBJ2-7 better. This CDR3 comprises 12 residues. From germline, CDR1 is SQVTM and CDR2 ANQGSEA. CDR3 region: CSVTSQINEQYF. The CDR3 DNA reads TGCAGCGTAACCAGCCAGATCAATGAGCAGTACTTC.

This chain uses TRBV7-8 with TRBJ2-5; D is uncertain. The CDR3 extends over 15 amino acids. V was clipped by 5 bases and J by 2 bases, with 15 bases between them. Germline V gene sequence: CDR1 SGHVS, CDR2 FQNEAQ. The CDR3 is CASSQSTLGQETQYF. The CDR3 DNA sequence: TGTGCCAGCAGCCAGAGTACCCTAGGTCAAGAGACCCAGTACTTC.

This clonotype was recorded a few times. The chain employs TRBV29-1 and TRBJ2-7; 9 bases fit TRBD1. The junction had 1 base not matched to a gene; V was cut back by 7 bases and J by 3 bases. CDR1 is SQVTM, CDR2 ANQGSEA, per germline. The CDR3 covers 11 residues. In DNA, the CDR3 is TGCAGCGGACAGGGGGGCTACGAGCAGTACTTC. As protein: CSGQGGYEQYF.

The rearrangement links TRBV12-3 or TRBV12-4 to TRBJ2-7; D unclear. The ends were cut back, 6 bases at V and 7 bases at J, with 31 bases in the middle. The CDR3 runs 18 residues. CDR3 coding DNA: TGTGCCAGCAGCCCCTCGACCCCTTCGGCAAGCTCCTACAATGAGCAGTACTTC. It translates to CASSPSTPSASSYNEQYF.

This clonotype came up a few times. This chain joins TRBV28 and TRBJ2-5; no clear D. The V end lost 7 bases, the J end lost 4 bases, and 16 bases lay between the germline ends. This CDR3 is 14 amino acids long. The germline V gene encodes CDR1 MDHEN and CDR2 SYDVKM. Here the CDR3 DNA reads TGTGCCAGCACAGGCCCCGGTAGTTTAGAGACCCAGTACTTC. Translated, it gives CASTGPGSLETQYF.